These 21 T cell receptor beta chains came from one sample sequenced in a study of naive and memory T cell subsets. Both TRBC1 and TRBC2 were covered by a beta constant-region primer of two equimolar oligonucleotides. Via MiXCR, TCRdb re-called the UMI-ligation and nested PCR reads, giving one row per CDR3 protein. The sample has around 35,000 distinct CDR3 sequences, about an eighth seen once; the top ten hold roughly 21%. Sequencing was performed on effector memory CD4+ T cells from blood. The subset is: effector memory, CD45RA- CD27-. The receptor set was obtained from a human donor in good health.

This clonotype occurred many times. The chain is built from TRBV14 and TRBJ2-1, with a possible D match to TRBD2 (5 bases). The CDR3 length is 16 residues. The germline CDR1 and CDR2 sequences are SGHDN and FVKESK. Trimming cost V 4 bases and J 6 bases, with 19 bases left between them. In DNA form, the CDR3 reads TGTGCCAGCAGCCGAAAAGCGGCCCCACCAAGCAATGAGCAGTTCTTC. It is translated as CASSRKAAPPSNEQFF.

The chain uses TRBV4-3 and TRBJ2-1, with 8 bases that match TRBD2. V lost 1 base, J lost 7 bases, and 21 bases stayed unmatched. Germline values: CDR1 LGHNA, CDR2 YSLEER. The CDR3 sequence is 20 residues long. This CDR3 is CASSQASSTSGFSFTNEQFF. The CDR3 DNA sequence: TGCGCCAGCAGCCAAGCTTCGTCAACTAGCGGATTCTCATTCACGAATGAGCAGTTCTTC.

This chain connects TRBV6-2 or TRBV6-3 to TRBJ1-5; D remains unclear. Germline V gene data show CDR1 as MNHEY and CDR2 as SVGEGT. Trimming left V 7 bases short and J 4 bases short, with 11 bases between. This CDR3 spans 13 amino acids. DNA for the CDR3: TGTGCCAGCACCCTCTATCGGAATCAGCCCCAGCATTTT. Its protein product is CASTLYRNQPQHF.

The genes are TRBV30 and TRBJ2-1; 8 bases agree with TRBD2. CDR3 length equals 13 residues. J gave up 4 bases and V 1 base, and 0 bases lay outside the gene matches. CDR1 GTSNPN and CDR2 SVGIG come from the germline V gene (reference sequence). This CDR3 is CAWSAGGYNEQFF. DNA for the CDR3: TGTGCCTGGAGTGCGGGAGGGTACAATGAGCAGTTCTTC.

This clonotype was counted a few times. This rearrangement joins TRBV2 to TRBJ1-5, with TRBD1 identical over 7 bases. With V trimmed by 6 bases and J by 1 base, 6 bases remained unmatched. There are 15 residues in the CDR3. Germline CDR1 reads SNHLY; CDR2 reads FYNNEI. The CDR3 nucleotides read TGTGCCAGCAGGGAACAGGGGTTGAGCAATCAGCCCCAGCATTTT. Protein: CASREQGLSNQPQHF.

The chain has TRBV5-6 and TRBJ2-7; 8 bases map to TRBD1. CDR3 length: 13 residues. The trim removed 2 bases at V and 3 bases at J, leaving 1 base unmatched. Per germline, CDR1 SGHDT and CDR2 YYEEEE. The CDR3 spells CASSFTGGYEQYF. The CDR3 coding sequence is TGTGCCAGCAGCTTTACAGGGGGCTACGAGCAGTACTTC.

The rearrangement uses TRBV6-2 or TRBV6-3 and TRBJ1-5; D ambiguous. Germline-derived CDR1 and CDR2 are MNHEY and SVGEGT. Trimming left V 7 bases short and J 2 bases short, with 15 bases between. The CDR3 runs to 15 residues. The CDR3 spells CASTSGGAGNQPQHF. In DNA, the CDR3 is TGTGCCAGCACGAGTGGTGGAGCGGGCAATCAGCCCCAGCATTTT.

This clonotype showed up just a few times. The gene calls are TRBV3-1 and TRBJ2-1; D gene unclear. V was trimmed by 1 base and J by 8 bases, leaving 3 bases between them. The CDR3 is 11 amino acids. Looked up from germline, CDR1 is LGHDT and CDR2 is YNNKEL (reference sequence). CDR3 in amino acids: CASSQVDEQFF. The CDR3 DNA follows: TGTGCCAGCAGCCAAGTAGATGAGCAGTTCTTC.

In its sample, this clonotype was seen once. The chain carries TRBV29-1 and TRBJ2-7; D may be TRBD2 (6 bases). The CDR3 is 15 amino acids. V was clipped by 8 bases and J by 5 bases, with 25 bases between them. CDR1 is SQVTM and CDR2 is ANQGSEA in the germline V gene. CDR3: CSYSGHQGLTNEQYF. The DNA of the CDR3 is TGCAGCTATTCCGGTCACCAGGGACTGACAAACGAGCAGTACTTC.

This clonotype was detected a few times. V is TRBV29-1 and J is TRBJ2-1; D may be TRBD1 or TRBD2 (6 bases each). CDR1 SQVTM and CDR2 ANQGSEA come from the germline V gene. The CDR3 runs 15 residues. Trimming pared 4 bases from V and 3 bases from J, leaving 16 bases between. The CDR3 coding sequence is TGCAGCGTTGGAGGGGGGTCAGCCTTCTACAATGAGCAGTTCTTC. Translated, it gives CSVGGGSAFYNEQFF.

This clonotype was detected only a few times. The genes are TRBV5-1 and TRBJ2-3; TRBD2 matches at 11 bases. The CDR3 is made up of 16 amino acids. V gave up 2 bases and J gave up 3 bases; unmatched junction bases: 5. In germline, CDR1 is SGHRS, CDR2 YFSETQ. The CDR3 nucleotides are TGCGCCAGCAGCTTATCCGCTAGCGGGGGGACAGATACGCAGTATTTT. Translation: CASSLSASGGTDTQYF.

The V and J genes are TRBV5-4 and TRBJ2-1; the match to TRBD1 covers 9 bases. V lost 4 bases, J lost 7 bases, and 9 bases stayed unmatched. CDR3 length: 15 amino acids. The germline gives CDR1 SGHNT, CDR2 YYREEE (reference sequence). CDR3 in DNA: TGTGCCAGCAGCCAGGACAGGGGATTGAGTAATGAGCAGTTCTTC. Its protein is CASSQDRGLSNEQFF.

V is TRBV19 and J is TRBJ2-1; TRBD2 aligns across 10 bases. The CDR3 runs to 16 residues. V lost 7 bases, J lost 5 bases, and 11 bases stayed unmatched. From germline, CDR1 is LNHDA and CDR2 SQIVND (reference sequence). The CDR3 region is CASTQREGHANNEQFF. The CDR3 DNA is TGTGCCAGTACCCAGCGGGAGGGCCACGCGAACAATGAGCAGTTCTTC.

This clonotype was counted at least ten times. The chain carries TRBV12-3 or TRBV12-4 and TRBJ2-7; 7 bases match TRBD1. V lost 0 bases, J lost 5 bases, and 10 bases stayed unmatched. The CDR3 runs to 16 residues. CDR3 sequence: CASSLALRTGGDEQYF. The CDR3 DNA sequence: TGTGCCAGCAGTTTAGCGCTACGGACAGGCGGAGACGAGCAGTACTTC.

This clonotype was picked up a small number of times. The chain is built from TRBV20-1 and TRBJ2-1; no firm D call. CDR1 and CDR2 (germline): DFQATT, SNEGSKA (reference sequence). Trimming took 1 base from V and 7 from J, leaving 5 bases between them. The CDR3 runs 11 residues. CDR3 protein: CSARGVNEQFF. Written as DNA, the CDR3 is TGCAGTGCTAGAGGGGTGAATGAGCAGTTCTTC.

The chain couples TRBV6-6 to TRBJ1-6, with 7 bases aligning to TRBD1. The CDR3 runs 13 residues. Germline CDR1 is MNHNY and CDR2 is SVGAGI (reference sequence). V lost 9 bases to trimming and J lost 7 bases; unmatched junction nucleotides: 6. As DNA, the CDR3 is TGTGCCAGTCTCAGGGGGGAGAATTCACCCCTCCACTTT. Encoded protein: CASLRGENSPLHF.

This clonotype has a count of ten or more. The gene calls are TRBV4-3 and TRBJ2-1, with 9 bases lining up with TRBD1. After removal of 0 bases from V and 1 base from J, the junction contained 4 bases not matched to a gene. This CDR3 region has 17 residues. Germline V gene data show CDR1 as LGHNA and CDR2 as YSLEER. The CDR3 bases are TGCGCCAGCAGCCAAGATTCAGGGACAGGGTCCTACAATGAGCAGTTCTTC. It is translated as CASSQDSGTGSYNEQFF.

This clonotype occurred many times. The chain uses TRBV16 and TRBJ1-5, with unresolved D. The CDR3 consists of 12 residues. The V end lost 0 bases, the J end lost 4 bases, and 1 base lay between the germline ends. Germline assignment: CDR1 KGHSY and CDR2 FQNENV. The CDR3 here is CASSQSNQPQHF. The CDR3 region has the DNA TGTGCCAGCAGCCAATCTAATCAGCCCCAGCATTTT.

The DNA for the CDR3 is TGTGCCAGCAGCTTGATGGGCGGCGCTAACTATGGCTACACCTTC. This codes for CASSLMGGANYGYTF. The chain uses TRBV5-6 and TRBJ1-2; D is undetermined. Germline lookup yields CDR1 SGHDT and CDR2 YYEEEE. V lost 1 base, J lost 0 bases, and 10 bases lay in between. The CDR3 loop spans 15 amino acids.

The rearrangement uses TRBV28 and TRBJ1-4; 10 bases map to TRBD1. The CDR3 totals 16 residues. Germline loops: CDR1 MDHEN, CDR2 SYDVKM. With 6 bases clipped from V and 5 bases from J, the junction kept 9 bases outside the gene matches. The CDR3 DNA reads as TGTGCCAGCAGGGCGTTGGAGGGACAGGGGAATGAAAAACTGTTTTTT. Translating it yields CASRALEGQGNEKLFF.

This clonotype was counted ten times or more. The CDR3 DNA reads TGTGCCAGCAGTTTGACTCGACGGACAGATACGCAGTATTTT. Translated, it gives CASSLTRRTDTQYF. This sequence joins TRBV12-3 or TRBV12-4 and TRBJ2-3; D call uncertain. The CDR3 has 14 amino acids. Trimming left V 3 bases short and J 3 bases short, with 10 bases between.